Given below is one T cell receptor beta chain in context. The data derive from a study of blood T cells in healthy people across ages. Then a second PCR, running roughly 6 to 12 cycles, was carried out with a sample-barcoded 5' primer and a J-beta primer mix. TCRdb called the 5' RACE reads again in MiXCR, with one record for every CDR3 protein. The sample lists 950,000 to 1,200,000 distinct CDR3 sequences; 35% to 40% were seen once. Germline V gene data show CDR1 as MDHEN and CDR2 as SYDVKM. This CDR3 is built from 15 residues. The chain has TRBV28 and TRBJ2-4; 8 bases map to TRBD1. The tail of the sequence fits TRBJ2-7 better, so the J call may be wrong. Sequencing was carried out using blood. The source of this sequence is a young man in good health. The CDR3: CASSCLTGEDYEQYF. The DNA for the CDR3 is TGTGCCAGCAGTTGCCTGACAGGGGAGGACTACGAGCAGTACTTC.